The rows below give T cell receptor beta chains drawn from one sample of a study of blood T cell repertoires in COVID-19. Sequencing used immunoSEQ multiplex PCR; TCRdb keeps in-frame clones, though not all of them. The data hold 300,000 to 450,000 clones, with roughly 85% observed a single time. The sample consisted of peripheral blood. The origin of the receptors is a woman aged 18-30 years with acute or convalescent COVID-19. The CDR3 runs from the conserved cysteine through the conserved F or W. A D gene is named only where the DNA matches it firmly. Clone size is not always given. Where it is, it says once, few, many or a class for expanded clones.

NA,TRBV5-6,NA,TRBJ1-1,TGTGCCAGCAGCTTGACAGATGAAGCTTTCTTT,CASSLTDEAFF
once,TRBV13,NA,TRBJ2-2,TGTGCCAGCAGCTTAGCCGGGACGAACACCGGGGAGCTGTTTTTT,CASSLAGTNTGELFF
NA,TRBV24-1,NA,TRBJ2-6,TGTGCCACCAGTGATTCAACAGGCTCTGGGGCCAACGTCCTGACTTTC,CATSDSTGSGANVLTF
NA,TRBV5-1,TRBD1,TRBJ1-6,TGCGCCAGCAGCTTGGGCAGACAGGGGCGAAGTTCACCCCTCCACTTT,CASSLGRQGRSSPLHF
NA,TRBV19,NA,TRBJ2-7,TGTGCCAGTAGTATTGGGACTGCGACCTACGAGCAGTACTTC,CASSIGTATYEQYF
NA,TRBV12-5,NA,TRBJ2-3,TGTGCTAGTGGAAGCCGGGGAGATACGCAGTATTTT,CASGSRGDTQYF
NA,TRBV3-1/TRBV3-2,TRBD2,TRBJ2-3,TGTGCCAGCAGCCAAGCTAGCGGGCGCACAGATACGCAGTATTTT,CASSQASGRTDTQYF
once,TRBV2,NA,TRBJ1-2,TGTGCCAGCACCCCAATGAACTATGGCTACACCTTC,CASTPMNYGYTF
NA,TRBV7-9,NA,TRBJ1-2,TGTGCCAGCAGCAGGGTCCGCTATGGCTACACCTTC,CASSRVRYGYTF
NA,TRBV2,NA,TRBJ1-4,TGTGCCACGAGCCAGGGGAAAATTACGGAAAAACTGTTTTTT,CATSQGKITEKLFF
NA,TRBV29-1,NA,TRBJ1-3,TGCAGCGTTGAAGGGAGCGTCTCTGGAAACACCATATATTTT,CSVEGSVSGNTIYF
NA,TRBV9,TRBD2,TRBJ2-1,TGTGCCAGCAGCATTAGCGGGAGCGAAGGAAATGAGCAGTTCTTC,CASSISGSEGNEQFF
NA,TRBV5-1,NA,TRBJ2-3,TGCGCCAGCAGCTTGGCTCAGGATACGCAGTATTTT,CASSLAQDTQYF
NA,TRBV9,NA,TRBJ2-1,TGTGCCAGCAGCGAGTGGACTGATCCCCACCCTTTCTTC,CASSEWTDPHPFF
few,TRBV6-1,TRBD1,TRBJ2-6,TGTGCCAGCAGTGATACAGGGGCCCACTCTGGGGCCAACGTCCTGACTTTC,CASSDTGAHSGANVLTF
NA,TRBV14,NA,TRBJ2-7,TGTGCCAGCAGCCAAGTGGGCGGGAATGAGCAGTACTTC,CASSQVGGNEQYF
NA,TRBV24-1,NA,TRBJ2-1,TGTGCCACCAGTGATACCCAGGGCAATGAGCAGTTCTTC,CATSDTQGNEQFF
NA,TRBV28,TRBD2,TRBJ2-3,TGTGCCAGCAGTTTAGGCGGGAGGGCTGTAGATACGCAGTATTTT,CASSLGGRAVDTQYF
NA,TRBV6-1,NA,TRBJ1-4,TGTGCCAGCAGTGAAGGCCCCACACCGGGGTTTGAAAAACTGTTTTTT,CASSEGPTPGFEKLFF
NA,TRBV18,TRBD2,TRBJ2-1,TGTGCCAGCTCACCACTACCTAGCGGGAGATATGAGCAGTTCTTC,CASSPLPSGRYEQFF
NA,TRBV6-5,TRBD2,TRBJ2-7,TGTGCCAGCAGTTCCGACTTAGGACTAGCGAACTACGAGCAGTACTTC,CASSSDLGLANYEQYF
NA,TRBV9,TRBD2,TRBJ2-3,TGTGCCAGCAGCGCAAGGACTAGCCTCCCGAGCACAGATACGCAGTATTTT,CASSARTSLPSTDTQYF
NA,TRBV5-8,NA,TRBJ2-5,TGTGCCAGCCGAATACAGGTCCCCTACTTGCAAGAGACCCAGTACTTC,CASRIQVPYLQETQYF
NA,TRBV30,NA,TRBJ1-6,TGTGCCTGGACTGGGGGGGGAAATTCACCCCTCCACTTT,CAWTGGGNSPLHF
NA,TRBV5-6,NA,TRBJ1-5,TGTGCCAGCAGCGACGGACAGACAGATCAGCCCCAGCATTTT,CASSDGQTDQPQHF